The text below deals with one T cell receptor beta chain. Per the original methods: Amplification of reference gene primers was used by the study to estimate nucleated cell counts. Clones were read by immunoSEQ multiplex PCR, and TCRdb kept only the in-frame ones, dropping some. V and J calls and clone size are as listed in that table; D and trimming were resolved from the DNA. Here the sample spans some 44,000 clones, approximately 90% being singletons. This record comes from a study of blood T cell repertoires in COVID-19. Study-wide background: From the United States, Italy and Spain came samples of acute and convalescent COVID-19.

Trimming shortened V by 0 bases and J by 2 bases, and 8 bases separated the two germline ends. CDR1 SGHAT and CDR2 FQNNGV come from the germline V gene. The CDR3 is made up of 15 amino acids. The sequence was collected from a man aged 55 to 70 with active COVID-19. This chain connects TRBV11-2 to TRBJ2-1; tentatively, D is TRBD1 (5 bases). Sequenced material: peripheral blood. The CDR3 spells CASSLERTTYNEQFF. In nucleotides, the CDR3 is TGTGCCAGCAGCTTAGAAAGGACAACCTACAATGAGCAGTTCTTC.